Below, 3 T cell receptor beta chains from the same sample are listed, as sequenced in a study of shared clonotypes between healthy human individuals (dated by TCRdb to the early 2020s). The method behind the library was the immunoSEQ multiplex PCR assay. TCRdb stores this immuneACCESS table with in-frame sequences only. Part of the clones is absent; in the studies checked, under half of the shortfall reflects unresolved V genes, and no reason is known for the rest. For this sample there are some 2.1 million clones; roughly 93% appear just once. Less than 2% of the sample lies in the top ten. CD8 naive samples were CD45RO-negative cells positively selected for CCR7, giving a CD45RA+CCR7+ population that excluded TemRA cells. The source material was naive CD8+ T cells from PBMCs. What the cell subset or site label conveys for this sample: CD45RA+CCR7+. The receptors here all came from a man aged 18 to 30 in good health. Some clones in this sample may be carry-over from other donors' samples.

CDR3 in amino acids: CASSLGTSSSDTQYF. In DNA, the CDR3 is TGTGCCAGCAGCTTAGGGACTAGCTCATCAGATACGCAGTATTTT. The J gene is TRBJ2-3, the V gene TRBV7-7, with 8 bases identical to TRBD2. The V segment lost 1 base and the J segment 4 bases; nucleotides outside the gene matches: 4. This CDR3 contains 15 residues. The germline V gene encodes CDR1 SSHAT and CDR2 FNYEAQ (reference sequence).

Concerning this clone itself: Other DNA sequences of this sample code for an identical CDR3. The chain couples TRBV19 to TRBJ2-2, with TRBD1 identical over 8 bases. CDR1 LNHDA and CDR2 SQIVND come from the germline V gene (reference sequence). The CDR3 is 15 residues long. The ends lost 3 bases at V and 1 base at J; junction bases unmatched: 1. In nucleotides, the CDR3 is TGTGCCAGTAGTATTACAGGGGGGAACACCGGGGAGCTGTTTTTT. Protein sequence: CASSITGGNTGELFF.

The chain is built from TRBV2 and TRBJ1-2, with D maybe TRBD1 (5 bases). V lost 9 bases to trimming and J lost 3 bases, with 14 bases between them. CDR3 size: 13 residues. Germline CDR1 SNHLY, CDR2 FYNNEI. The chain's CDR3 is CASLDSNDYGYTF. The CDR3 DNA follows: TGTGCCAGTCTTGACAGCAACGACTATGGCTACACCTTC.